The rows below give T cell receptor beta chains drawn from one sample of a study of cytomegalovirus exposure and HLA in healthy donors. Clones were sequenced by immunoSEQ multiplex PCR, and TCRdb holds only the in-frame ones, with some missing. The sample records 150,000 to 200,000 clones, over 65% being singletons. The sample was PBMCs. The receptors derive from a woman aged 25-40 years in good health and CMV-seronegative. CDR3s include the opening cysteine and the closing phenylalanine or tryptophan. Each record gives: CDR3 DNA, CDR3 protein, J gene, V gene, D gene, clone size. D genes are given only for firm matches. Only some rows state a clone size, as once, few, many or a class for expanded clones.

CDR3nt: TGTGCCTGGAGGCGGACAGGGTGGTCCTACGAGCAGTACTTC
CDR3aa: CAWRRTGWSYEQYF
j_gene: TRBJ2-7
v_gene: TRBV30
d_gene: TRBD1
abundance: .

CDR3nt: TGTGCCAGTAGCGACAGTTGGGCCAACGTCCTGACTTTC
CDR3aa: CASSDSWANVLTF
j_gene: TRBJ2-6
v_gene: TRBV19
d_gene: .
abundance: .

CDR3nt: TGTGCCAGCAGGTTAGCGGGGTCTGGCTCCTACAATGAGCAGTTCTTC
CDR3aa: CASRLAGSGSYNEQFF
j_gene: TRBJ2-1
v_gene: TRBV27
d_gene: TRBD2
abundance: .

CDR3nt: TGTGCCAGCAGCTGTAACACTAGGGCCTCCTACAATGAGCAGTTCTTC
CDR3aa: CASSCNTRASYNEQFF
j_gene: TRBJ2-1
v_gene: TRBV5-6
d_gene: .
abundance: .

CDR3nt: TGTGCCAGCTCACTTCGGTTGGACTCCAGATACGAGCAGTACTTC
CDR3aa: CASSLRLDSRYEQYF
j_gene: TRBJ2-7
v_gene: TRBV18
d_gene: .
abundance: .

CDR3nt: TGTGCCAGCAGCCCGGGGGGAGGCGATGAGCAGTTCTTC
CDR3aa: CASSPGGGDEQFF
j_gene: TRBJ2-1
v_gene: TRBV7-3
d_gene: TRBD2
abundance: few

CDR3nt: TGTGCCAGCAGCTTGGGCACCTCGATCGGGGAGTACTTC
CDR3aa: CASSLGTSIGEYF
j_gene: TRBJ2-7
v_gene: TRBV5-4
d_gene: .
abundance: .

CDR3nt: TGCGCCAGCAGCCAAGTGGAGGGGCAGAACTATGGCTACACCTTC
CDR3aa: CASSQVEGQNYGYTF
j_gene: TRBJ1-2
v_gene: TRBV4-1
d_gene: .
abundance: .

CDR3nt: TGTGCCAGCTCCAAGGACGGGGGGAACACTGAAGCTTTCTTT
CDR3aa: CASSKDGGNTEAFF
j_gene: TRBJ1-1
v_gene: TRBV18
d_gene: .
abundance: .

CDR3nt: TGTGCCAGCAGCCAAGATCTGCGGGGAACTAGTGGCTACACCTTC
CDR3aa: CASSQDLRGTSGYTF
j_gene: TRBJ1-2
v_gene: TRBV4-2
d_gene: .
abundance: .

CDR3nt: TGTGCCAGCAGCGTAGGCAGGGGTCTCTCCTACGAGCAGTACTTC
CDR3aa: CASSVGRGLSYEQYF
j_gene: TRBJ2-7
v_gene: TRBV9
d_gene: .
abundance: .

CDR3nt: TGTGCCAGCAGTGAAGTTGGCCGCATTTATGCGGCTTTC
CDR3aa: CASSEVGRIYAAF
j_gene: TRBJ2-6
v_gene: TRBV6-1
d_gene: .
abundance: .

CDR3nt: TGTGCCAGCAGTTCCCATACAAACTACGAGCAGTACTTC
CDR3aa: CASSSHTNYEQYF
j_gene: TRBJ2-7
v_gene: TRBV27
d_gene: .
abundance: .

CDR3nt: TGTGCCAGCAGTGATGGGGCCAGCGGAAACACCATATATTTT
CDR3aa: CASSDGASGNTIYF
j_gene: TRBJ1-3
v_gene: TRBV6-1
d_gene: .
abundance: .

CDR3nt: TGTGCCAGCAGCTTAGCGGGTCGACAGGGGGGCAAAAACATTCAGTACTTC
CDR3aa: CASSLAGRQGGKNIQYF
j_gene: TRBJ2-4
v_gene: TRBV7-9
d_gene: TRBD1
abundance: .

CDR3nt: TGTGCCAGCAGCCCGGACAGGGCTGGGGCCAACGTCCTGACTTTC
CDR3aa: CASSPDRAGANVLTF
j_gene: TRBJ2-6
v_gene: TRBV7-3
d_gene: TRBD1
abundance: .

CDR3nt: TGTGCCAGCAGCTTGGACAGGGAGCTTTTCTTT
CDR3aa: CASSLDRELFF
j_gene: TRBJ1-1
v_gene: TRBV5-6
d_gene: .
abundance: few

CDR3nt: TGTGCCAGCAGCTTATCCACAGGGGCGCGTGGCTACACCTTC
CDR3aa: CASSLSTGARGYTF
j_gene: TRBJ1-2
v_gene: TRBV7-2
d_gene: TRBD1
abundance: .

CDR3nt: TGTGCCAGCAGTTACTCGAGGCAGGGGTACGAGCAGTACTTC
CDR3aa: CASSYSRQGYEQYF
j_gene: TRBJ2-7
v_gene: TRBV6-6
d_gene: .
abundance: .

CDR3nt: TGTGCCAGCAAGATAGACAGGGACTATGGCTACACCTTC
CDR3aa: CASKIDRDYGYTF
j_gene: TRBJ1-2
v_gene: TRBV6-1
d_gene: TRBD1
abundance: few

CDR3nt: TGTGCCAGCAGTTTACGTCCGCAAGAGACCCAGTACTTC
CDR3aa: CASSLRPQETQYF
j_gene: TRBJ2-5
v_gene: TRBV27
d_gene: .
abundance: .

CDR3nt: TGTGCCAGCAGCAAACGGGGGATCCCCCGGGAGTGGTACACCTTC
CDR3aa: CASSKRGIPREWYTF
j_gene: TRBJ1-2
v_gene: TRBV6-6
d_gene: .
abundance: .

CDR3nt: TGCGCCAGCAGCCCCGACTCACAGGGGAACACTGAAGCTTTCTTT
CDR3aa: CASSPDSQGNTEAFF
j_gene: TRBJ1-1
v_gene: TRBV4-1
d_gene: .
abundance: .

CDR3nt: TGCGCCAGCAGCCAAGTTCGGGGGCGGGAGCGAGGGTTCCCACTCACAGATACGCAGTATTTT
CDR3aa: CASSQVRGRERGFPLTDTQYF
j_gene: TRBJ2-3
v_gene: TRBV4-3
d_gene: .
abundance: .

CDR3nt: TGTGCCAGCAGCCAAGATCTACGGGAGGTGGAAACCTTC
CDR3aa: CASSQDLREVETF
j_gene: TRBJ1-2
v_gene: TRBV14
d_gene: .
abundance: .

CDR3nt: TGTGCCAGCAGCGAAGGGACTAGCACCCCGAATGAGCAGTTCTTC
CDR3aa: CASSEGTSTPNEQFF
j_gene: TRBJ2-1
v_gene: TRBV6-6
d_gene: TRBD2
abundance: once

CDR3nt: TGTGCCATCAGAACCGGGACTAGCGGGGATACGCAGTATTTT
CDR3aa: CAIRTGTSGDTQYF
j_gene: TRBJ2-3
v_gene: TRBV10-3
d_gene: TRBD2
abundance: .

CDR3nt: TGTGCCAGCAGCCTCCGCGACACCGGGACAGGCTATGGCTACACCTTC
CDR3aa: CASSLRDTGTGYGYTF
j_gene: TRBJ1-2
v_gene: TRBV4-2
d_gene: TRBD1
abundance: .

CDR3nt: TGTGCCAGCAGCTTAGAGTCTTCCCGTGGACAGCGCCTCCTCACTGAAGCTTTCTTT
CDR3aa: CASSLESSRGQRLLTEAFF
j_gene: TRBJ1-1
v_gene: TRBV7-9
d_gene: .
abundance: .

CDR3nt: TGTGCCAGTAGTATGGGGAGCCCCAACAATGAGCAGTTCTTC
CDR3aa: CASSMGSPNNEQFF
j_gene: TRBJ2-1
v_gene: TRBV19
d_gene: .
abundance: .

CDR3nt: TGTGCCAGTCAGGATAGCAATCAGCCCCAGCATTTT
CDR3aa: CASQDSNQPQHF
j_gene: TRBJ1-5
v_gene: TRBV2
d_gene: .
abundance: .

CDR3nt: TGCGCCAGCAGCCAAGGGACTAGCGGGGGTAGTCAGTTCTTC
CDR3aa: CASSQGTSGGSQFF
j_gene: TRBJ2-1
v_gene: TRBV5-1
d_gene: TRBD2
abundance: few

CDR3nt: TGTGCCAGCAGAAAAGGGGGGGCGGGGGGCCCTACAGATACGCAGTATTTT
CDR3aa: CASRKGGAGGPTDTQYF
j_gene: TRBJ2-3
v_gene: TRBV5-5
d_gene: TRBD2
abundance: .

CDR3nt: TGTGCCAGCAGTTACTCTCCGGGACAGGGCAATGAGCAGTTCTTC
CDR3aa: CASSYSPGQGNEQFF
j_gene: TRBJ2-1
v_gene: TRBV6-5
d_gene: TRBD1
abundance: few

CDR3nt: TGTGCCAGCAGTGAGGACACCGGGACTCTGGTCACCTTC
CDR3aa: CASSEDTGTLVTF
j_gene: TRBJ1-2
v_gene: TRBV25-1
d_gene: .
abundance: .

CDR3nt: TGTGCCAGCAGTGCAGGGGGCGTTTCGTATGGGGCCAACGTCCTGACTTTC
CDR3aa: CASSAGGVSYGANVLTF
j_gene: TRBJ2-6
v_gene: TRBV6-1
d_gene: TRBD1
abundance: .

CDR3nt: TGCGCCAGCAGCCGACTAGCGGGAGGAACAGATACGCAGTATTTT
CDR3aa: CASSRLAGGTDTQYF
j_gene: TRBJ2-3
v_gene: TRBV4-1
d_gene: TRBD2
abundance: .

CDR3nt: TGTGCCTGGAGGCCGACTAGCGGAGTCTCCTACGAGCAGTACTTC
CDR3aa: CAWRPTSGVSYEQYF
j_gene: TRBJ2-7
v_gene: TRBV30
d_gene: TRBD2
abundance: .

CDR3nt: TGTGCCAGTAGTGCCGATGGACAGGTCTACAATGAGCAGTTCTTC
CDR3aa: CASSADGQVYNEQFF
j_gene: TRBJ2-1
v_gene: TRBV19
d_gene: TRBD1
abundance: .

CDR3nt: TGTGCCAGCAGCCAAGAGAGGAGCGGGGGGGCCGACGAGCAGTACTTC
CDR3aa: CASSQERSGGADEQYF
j_gene: TRBJ2-7
v_gene: TRBV5-4
d_gene: TRBD2
abundance: .

CDR3nt: TGTGCCAGCAGCTCCAAGCGGGGGGACGATACGCAGTATTTT
CDR3aa: CASSSKRGDDTQYF
j_gene: TRBJ2-3
v_gene: TRBV5-5
d_gene: TRBD2
abundance: .

CDR3nt: TGTGCCAGCAGCTCCCTCCGTGGGGGGGAGACCCAGTACTTC
CDR3aa: CASSSLRGGETQYF
j_gene: TRBJ2-5
v_gene: TRBV11-2
d_gene: .
abundance: .